This is a list of T cell receptor beta chains from one sample in a study of CD8 T cells in Susac syndrome. MiXCR, run by TCRdb on the immunoSEQ multiplex PCR reads, gives a single entry per CDR3 protein. The data contain 250,000 to 300,000 distinct CDR3 sequences, around nine tenths of them singletons. The sample consisted of CD8+ T cells from PBMCs. The receptors come from a human donor with multiple sclerosis. CDR3s leave out the opening cysteine and the closing phenylalanine or tryptophan. Clone size, where shown, is once, few, many, or a class for clones that have expanded.

once | TRBJ2-1 | TRBV7-9 | ASSLTTGGFYNEQF
- | TRBJ2-3 | TRBV11-2 | ASSFLIPTDTQY
- | TRBJ2-1 | TRBV7-9 | ASSFPGGHNEQF
- | TRBJ2-7 | TRBV20-1 | SAKLPED
- | TRBJ1-1 | TRBV5-1 | ASSLYGGLMSTEAF
once | TRBJ2-7 | TRBV9 | ASSVDVDSFSYEQY
- | TRBJ2-3 | TRBV7-6 | ASSTPGLAVTDTQY
- | TRBJ1-1 | TRBV5-6 | ASSSESPGTEAF
- | TRBJ2-5 | TRBV7-9 | ASSSRLAQETQY
- | TRBJ1-5 | TRBV2 | ASSDSYSNQPQH
- | TRBJ2-1 | TRBV7-2 | ASSRMVDEQF
- | TRBJ1-1 | TRBV12-3/TRBV12-4 | AIDGGALAEAF
- | TRBJ2-7 | TRBV9 | ASSVGLAETYEQY
- | TRBJ1-2 | TRBV11-2 | ASSYGTGNYYGYT
once | TRBJ1-1 | TRBV7-8 | ASSSLSSNTEAF
- | TRBJ1-2 | TRBV29-1 | SAKVARDYGYT
once | TRBJ1-3 | TRBV29-1 | SVVASSGNTIY
- | TRBJ1-3 | TRBV2 | ASSEIGNTIY
once | TRBJ2-1 | TRBV20-1 | TCTPNSGVGNEQF
- | TRBJ1-2 | TRBV5-1 | ASNPGTGSGYGYT
- | TRBJ2-1 | TRBV20-1 | SARPQSHEQF
- | TRBJ1-5 | TRBV19 | ASSMGAQPQH
once | TRBJ2-1 | TRBV9 | ASSTPPSGGYNEQF
once | TRBJ2-7 | TRBV27 | ASSRGGAIYEQY